This T cell receptor beta chain derives from a study of T cells in Graves' hyperthyroidism and ophthalmopathy. In this sample, this clonotype turned up a few times. RNA transcripts yielded amplified TCR beta CDR3 regions. Researchers ran a first-round RT-PCR on the TCR CDR3 using the HTBI primer set. MiXCR was run by TCRdb on the multiplex PCR reads, yielding one entry per CDR3 protein. Among 45,000 to 55,000 distinct CDR3 sequences listed, roughly 50% were seen once. The CDR3 is 12 residues long. Germline assignment: CDR1 SQVTM and CDR2 ANQGSEA. Unmatched junction bases numbered 3, after V lost 4 bases and J lost 6 bases.

The clonotype originates from a man aged 18-30 years with Graves' hyperthyroidism. This chain links TRBV29-1 with TRBJ2-7; 10 bases map to TRBD1. Sequenced sample: peripheral blood or thyroid tissue (not recorded which). For the CDR3, the DNA is TGCAGCGTTGGGGGACAGGGGCGCGAGCAGTACTTC. Its protein product is CSVGGQGREQYF.